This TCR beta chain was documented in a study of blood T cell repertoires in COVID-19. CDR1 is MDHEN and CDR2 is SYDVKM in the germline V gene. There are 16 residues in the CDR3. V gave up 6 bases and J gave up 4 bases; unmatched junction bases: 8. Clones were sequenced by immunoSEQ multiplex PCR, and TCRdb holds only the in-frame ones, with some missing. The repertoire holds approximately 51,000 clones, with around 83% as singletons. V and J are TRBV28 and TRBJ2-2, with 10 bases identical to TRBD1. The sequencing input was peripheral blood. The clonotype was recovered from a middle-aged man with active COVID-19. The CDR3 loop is CASSPQGTGATGELFF. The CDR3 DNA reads TGTGCCAGCAGCCCTCAGGGGACAGGGGCCACCGGGGAGCTGTTTTTT.